The 28 T cell receptor beta chains below come from one sample, sequenced in a study of control samples from healthy donors and cancer patients. The data were produced by immunoSEQ multiplex PCR, yet TCRdb's version contains in-frame clones alone and is incomplete. The table shows under 100,000 clones, with roughly 93% occurring only once. The sample comprised blood. These receptors were obtained from a woman aged 25 to 39 in good health.

The V gene is TRBV29-1, the J gene TRBJ2-7; D is uncertain. CDR3 length: 12 residues. Germline lookup yields CDR1 SQVTM and CDR2 ANQGSEA. The ends were cut back, 3 bases at V and 7 bases at J, with 13 bases in the middle. The CDR3 loop reads CSVEYSFGEQYF. DNA for the CDR3: TGCAGCGTTGAGTATAGCTTTGGGGAGCAGTACTTC.

The chain links TRBV2 to TRBJ1-5; TRBD1 agrees at 8 bases. The ends lost 2 bases at V and 7 bases at J; junction bases unmatched: 4. CDR1 is SNHLY and CDR2 is FYNNEI in the germline V gene. The CDR3 loop spans 14 amino acids. The CDR3 loop is CASSEFQGAQPQHF. The CDR3 DNA follows: TGTGCCAGCAGTGAATTCCAGGGGGCCCAGCCCCAGCATTTT.

V is TRBV25-1 and J is TRBJ1-1; D is uncertain. CDR1 is MGHDK, CDR2 SYGVNS, per germline. V was pared by 1 base and J by 4 bases, with 4 bases between. The CDR3 loop spans 12 amino acids. CDR3 in amino acids: CASSELGTEAFF. Here the CDR3 DNA reads TGTGCCAGCAGTGAATTAGGCACTGAAGCTTTCTTT.

This sequence joins TRBV6-5 and TRBJ1-1, with D perhaps TRBD1 (6 bases). The CDR3 is 12 residues long. V was clipped by 6 bases and J by 12 bases, with 17 bases between them. The germline gives CDR1 MNHEY, CDR2 SVGAGI. CDR3 region: CASSSGQRTTFF. The CDR3 DNA follows: TGTGCCAGCAGCTCAGGACAGCGGACTACTTTCTTT.

V and J are TRBV10-3 and TRBJ1-2; 7 positions match TRBD1. CDR1 is ENHRY, CDR2 SYGVKD, per germline. This CDR3 contains 14 residues. Germline trimming cut 8 bases from V and 4 bases from J; bases unmatched to any gene: 10. CDR3 residues: CAIARDSQSYGYTF. For the CDR3, the DNA is TGTGCCATCGCTCGGGACAGCCAATCCTATGGCTACACCTTC.

This rearrangement joins TRBV6-5 to TRBJ2-3; possible D gene TRBD1, 6 bases. V was trimmed by 3 bases and J by 4 bases, leaving 17 bases between them. Germline values: CDR1 MNHEY, CDR2 SVGAGI. This CDR3 is 16 amino acids long. The CDR3 is CASSYTGSGRADTQYF. The CDR3 region has the DNA TGTGCCAGCAGTTATACAGGGTCGGGAAGGGCAGATACGCAGTATTTT.

The gene calls are TRBV5-1 and TRBJ2-2; 10 bases agree with TRBD1. Germline assignment: CDR1 SGHRS and CDR2 YFSETQ. Trimming removed 4 bases from V and 5 bases from J; junction bases left unmatched: 23. This CDR3 has 21 amino acids. This CDR3 reads CASSRRGSGQGWLADTGELFF. The CDR3 nucleotides read TGCGCCAGCAGCCGGAGGGGATCGGGACAGGGGTGGCTAGCCGATACCGGGGAGCTGTTTTTT.

The chain combines TRBV6-5 with TRBJ2-3; D is possibly TRBD2 (5 bases). Germline loops: CDR1 MNHEY, CDR2 SVGAGI. This CDR3 comprises 13 residues. The V end lost 6 bases, the J end lost 1 base, and 8 bases lay between the germline ends. CDR3 in amino acids: CASRGAGTDTQYF. CDR3 DNA: TGTGCCAGCAGAGGAGCGGGCACAGATACGCAGTATTTT.

V gene TRBV28 combines with J gene TRBJ2-7; D might be TRBD2 (7 bases). The V and J ends lost 8 bases and 4 bases respectively, with 18 bases between them. The germline V gene encodes CDR1 MDHEN and CDR2 SYDVKM. The CDR3 runs 14 residues. CDR3 in DNA: TGTGCCAGCGACCGGGGGGCAGGGGCTTACGAGCAGTACTTC. It translates to CASDRGAGAYEQYF.

The chain recombines TRBV7-8 with TRBJ1-2; the D is unclear. The V gene's germline CDR1 is SGHVS and CDR2 FQNEAQ. The CDR3 runs 17 residues. The V gene lost 2 bases and the J gene lost 0 bases, with 16 bases spanning the gap. In nucleotides, the CDR3 is TGTGCCAGCAGCTTATCCCCCTTAGAAGGAGCTAACTATGGCTACACCTTC. Its protein is CASSLSPLEGANYGYTF.

The rearrangement uses TRBV29-1 and TRBJ1-2; 7 bases fit TRBD1. V lost 3 bases and J lost 8; bases outside the gene matches: 9. The germline gives CDR1 SQVTM, CDR2 ANQGSEA. The CDR3 totals 13 residues. The chain's CDR3 is CSVETQGFGGYTF. The CDR3 bases are TGCAGCGTTGAGACACAGGGGTTTGGGGGCTACACCTTC. The complete variable domain, with remaining parts taken from reference TRBV29-1 and TRBJ1-2, reads SAVISQKPSRDICQRGTSLTIQCQVDSQVTMMFWYRQQPGQSLTLIATANQGSEATYESGFVIDKFPISRPNLTFSTLTVSNMSPEDSSIYLCSVETQGFGGYTFGSGTRLTVV.

The chain has TRBV15 and TRBJ2-7; weak D call: TRBD2 (5 bases). The CDR3 has 12 residues. Between the trimmed V and J ends, which lost 2 bases and 8 bases, there was a span of 10 bases. Germline CDR1 and CDR2: LNHNV and YYDKDF (reference sequence). CDR3 protein: CATSRTDGKQYF. The DNA for the CDR3 is TGTGCCACCAGCAGAACGGACGGGAAGCAGTACTTC.

This chain links TRBV11-2 with TRBJ1-6, with 9 nucleotides matching TRBD1. CDR1 SGHAT and CDR2 FQNNGV come from the germline V gene. V gave up 6 bases and J gave up 9 bases; unmatched junction bases: 3. The CDR3 totals 13 residues. The CDR3 protein is CASRQTGGSPLHF. As DNA, the CDR3 is TGTGCCAGCAGACAGACAGGGGGTTCACCCCTCCACTTT.

V gene TRBV7-3 combines with J gene TRBJ2-1, with D possibly matching TRBD2 (6 bases). CDR1 is SGHTA, CDR2 FQGTGA, per germline. The V end lost 2 bases, the J end lost 5 bases, and 7 bases lay between the germline ends. This CDR3 has 13 residues. CDR3 sequence (DNA): TGTGCCAGCAGCTTAGCGGGACACAATGAGCAGTTCTTC. Residues: CASSLAGHNEQFF.

The rearrangement uses TRBV19 and TRBJ1-2; a weak D match, TRBD1 (5 bases). Germline loops: CDR1 LNHDA, CDR2 SQIVND (reference sequence). V gave up 3 bases and J gave up 8 bases, with 13 bases separating them. This CDR3 is built from 13 residues. CDR3 sequence reads: CASSISGLEGYTF. As DNA, the CDR3 is TGTGCCAGTAGTATCTCAGGGCTGGAAGGCTACACCTTC.

The chain employs TRBV27 and TRBJ1-1, with D uncertain. Germline values: CDR1 MNHEY, CDR2 SMNVEV (reference sequence). Deletions cut 3 bases from V and 1 base from J, with 6 bases between. CDR3 length equals 13 residues. CDR3 coding DNA: TGTGCCAGCAGTTTTGTGGGGAACACTGAAGCTTTCTTT. It is translated as CASSFVGNTEAFF.

V usage is TRBV7-9 and J usage is TRBJ1-1, with D possibly being TRBD1 (6 bases). Germline CDR1 and CDR2: SEHNR and FQNEAQ (reference sequence). This CDR3 is 14 amino acids long. V was cut by 5 bases and J by 2 bases, with 12 bases left in between. In DNA, the CDR3 is TGTGCCAGCAGCCCCAGGGGTGCAAACACTGAAGCTTTCTTT. This codes for CASSPRGANTEAFF.

The V and J genes are TRBV4-1 and TRBJ2-7; D is undetermined. This CDR3 spans 13 amino acids. Germline CDR1 is MGHRA and CDR2 is YSYEKL. Trimming removed 1 base from V and 4 bases from J, with 8 bases in between. The CDR3 is CASSQVTDYEQYF. DNA for the CDR3: TGCGCCAGCAGCCAAGTGACCGATTACGAGCAGTACTTC.

The J gene is TRBJ1-1, the V gene TRBV7-3; TRBD1 matches at 7 bases. The CDR3 runs 13 residues. CDR1 is SGHTA, CDR2 FQGTGA, per germline. Unmatched junction bases numbered 5, after V lost 5 bases and J lost 5 bases. The CDR3 DNA follows: TGTGCCAGCAGCGAGGGGGCCGGAACTGAAGCTTTCTTT. This codes for CASSEGAGTEAFF.

V gene TRBV13 combines with J gene TRBJ2-1; 8 bases map to TRBD2. After removal of 5 bases from V and 2 bases from J, the junction contained 8 bases not matched to a gene. Germline V gene data show CDR1 as PRHDT and CDR2 as FYEKMQ (reference sequence). This CDR3 comprises 16 residues. CDR3 sequence (DNA): TGTGCCAGCAGCCAATCCACTAGCGGAACCTACAATGAGCAGTTCTTC. It codes for CASSQSTSGTYNEQFF.

The chain recombines TRBV9 with TRBJ2-1, with D perhaps being TRBD1 or TRBD2 (5 bases each). Germline assignment: CDR1 SGDLS and CDR2 YYNGEE. This CDR3 contains 15 residues. Trimming removed 6 bases from V and 7 bases from J, with 20 bases in between. Written as DNA, the CDR3 is TGTGCCAGCACCTTGGGGCTAGAGGGAAGAAATGAGCAGTTCTTC. The encoded protein is CASTLGLEGRNEQFF.

The chain couples TRBV29-1 to TRBJ1-2, with 10 bases aligning to TRBD1. Germline V CDR1 and CDR2: SQVTM, ANQGSEA. The trim removed 1 base at V and 6 bases at J, leaving 11 bases unmatched. The CDR3 has 16 residues. The CDR3 reads CSVEVLLGQGVDGYTF. CDR3 nucleotides: TGCAGCGTTGAAGTTTTACTAGGACAGGGGGTTGATGGCTACACCTTC.

This clone was observed a handful of times. V is TRBV12-3 or TRBV12-4 and J is TRBJ2-7; D is undetermined. Trimming shortened V by 5 bases and J by 6 bases, and 14 bases separated the two germline ends. The CDR3 is 13 residues long. The CDR3 sequence: CASSPDPFGEQYF. DNA for the CDR3: TGTGCCAGCAGTCCAGACCCCTTCGGCGAGCAGTACTTC.

The chain has TRBV19 and TRBJ1-2; no clear D gene. Germline CDR1 and CDR2: LNHDA and SQIVND (reference sequence). The CDR3 has 12 amino acids. V dropped 5 bases and J dropped 3 bases, with 7 bases sitting between them. The CDR3 DNA reads TGTGCCAGTAGTTCAAGGGACTATGGCTACACCTTC. This codes for CASSSRDYGYTF.

This rearrangement joins TRBV3-1 (or the pseudogene TRBV3-2) to TRBJ2-7; D perhaps matches TRBD2 (6 bases). The V and J ends lost 6 bases and 3 bases respectively, with 18 bases between them. This CDR3 spans 15 amino acids. CDR1 and CDR2 (germline): LGHDT, YNNKEL (reference sequence). The chain's CDR3 is CASSRAGGPHYEQYF. Written as DNA, the CDR3 is TGTGCCAGCAGTCGCGCCGGGGGTCCACACTACGAGCAGTACTTC.

The chain combines TRBV14 with TRBJ2-2; D may be TRBD2 (6 bases). The CDR3 length is 16 residues. The germline V and J ends were trimmed by 4 bases and 0 bases, with 12 bases remaining between them. The germline V gene encodes CDR1 SGHDN and CDR2 FVKESK. Here the CDR3 DNA reads TGTGCCAGCAGCCCCAACGGGGGTACGAACACCGGGGAGCTGTTTTTT. Translated, it gives CASSPNGGTNTGELFF.

The chain is built from TRBV18 and TRBJ2-2; 10 bases align to TRBD2. Germline V gene sequence: CDR1 KGHSH, CDR2 LQKENI. This CDR3 has 17 amino acids. The V and J ends lost 0 bases and 5 bases, in that order; junction bases with no gene match: 6. The CDR3 nucleotides are TGTGCCAGCTCACCACCGTCTAGCGGGAGAGGTACCGGGGAGCTGTTTTTT. Amino acid sequence: CASSPPSSGRGTGELFF.

The V and J genes are TRBV4-2 and TRBJ2-7, with 7 bases fitting TRBD1. In germline, CDR1 is LGHNA, CDR2 YNFKEQ. The CDR3 has 14 amino acids. J gave up 2 bases and V 3 bases, and 4 bases lay outside the gene matches. The CDR3 bases are TGTGCCAGCAGCCACCGACAGGGACCCTACGAGCAGTACTTC. Translated: CASSHRQGPYEQYF.